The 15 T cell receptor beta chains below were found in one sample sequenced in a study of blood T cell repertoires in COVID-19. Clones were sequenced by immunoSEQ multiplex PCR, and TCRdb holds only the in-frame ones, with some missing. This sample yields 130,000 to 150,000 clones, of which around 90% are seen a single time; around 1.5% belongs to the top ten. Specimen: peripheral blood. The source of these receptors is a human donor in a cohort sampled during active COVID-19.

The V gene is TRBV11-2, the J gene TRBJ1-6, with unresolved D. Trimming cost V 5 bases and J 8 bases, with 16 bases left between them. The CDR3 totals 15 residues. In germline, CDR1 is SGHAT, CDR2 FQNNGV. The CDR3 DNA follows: TGTGCCAGCAGCACTCTCGGAGGGTTGGATTCACCCCTCCACTTT. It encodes CASSTLGGLDSPLHF.

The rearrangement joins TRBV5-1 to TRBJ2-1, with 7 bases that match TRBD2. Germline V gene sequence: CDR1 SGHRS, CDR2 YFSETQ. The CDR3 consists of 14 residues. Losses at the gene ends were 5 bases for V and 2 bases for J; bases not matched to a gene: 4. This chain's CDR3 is CASRGGGAYNEQFF. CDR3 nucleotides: TGCGCCAGCAGGGGCGGGGGAGCCTACAATGAGCAGTTCTTC.

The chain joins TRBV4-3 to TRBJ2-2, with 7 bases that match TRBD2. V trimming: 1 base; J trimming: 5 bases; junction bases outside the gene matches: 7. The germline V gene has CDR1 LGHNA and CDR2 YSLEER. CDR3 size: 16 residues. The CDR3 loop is CASSQGQWGGTGELFF. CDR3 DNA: TGCGCCAGCAGCCAAGGACAGTGGGGGGGTACCGGGGAGCTGTTTTTT.

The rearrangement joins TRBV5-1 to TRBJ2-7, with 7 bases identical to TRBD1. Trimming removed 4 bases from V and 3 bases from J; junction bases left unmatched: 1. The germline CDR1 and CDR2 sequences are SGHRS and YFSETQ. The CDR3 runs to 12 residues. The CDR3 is CASSRQGYEQYF. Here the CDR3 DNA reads TGCGCCAGCAGCCGACAGGGCTACGAGCAGTACTTC.

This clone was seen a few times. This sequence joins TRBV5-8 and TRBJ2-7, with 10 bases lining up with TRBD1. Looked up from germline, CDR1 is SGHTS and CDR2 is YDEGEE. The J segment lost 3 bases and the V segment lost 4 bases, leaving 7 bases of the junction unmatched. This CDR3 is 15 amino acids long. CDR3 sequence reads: CASSAHRTGGYEQYF. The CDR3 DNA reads TGTGCCAGCAGCGCCCACCGGACAGGGGGCTACGAGCAGTACTTC.

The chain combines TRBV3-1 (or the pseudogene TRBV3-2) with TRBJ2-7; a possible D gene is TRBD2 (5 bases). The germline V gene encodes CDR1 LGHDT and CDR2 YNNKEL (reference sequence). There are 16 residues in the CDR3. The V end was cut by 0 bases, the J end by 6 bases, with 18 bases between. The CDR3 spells CASSQESIGVDGEQYF. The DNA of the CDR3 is TGTGCCAGCAGCCAAGAATCAATCGGGGTGGATGGCGAGCAGTACTTC.

The CDR3, as DNA: TGTGCCAGCAGCTTAGGGACTACTAGCACAGATACGCAGTATTTT. This translates into CASSLGTTSTDTQYF. This chain links TRBV7-6 with TRBJ2-3; TRBD2 is a possible D gene (6 bases). Germline CDR1 and CDR2: SGHVS and FNYEAQ. The CDR3 totals 15 residues. V was cut by 1 base and J by 0 bases, with 8 bases left in between. The complete variable domain, with remaining parts taken from reference TRBV7-6 and TRBJ2-3, reads GAGVSQSPRYKVTKRGQDVALRCDPISGHVSLYWYRQALGQGPEFLTYFNYEAQQDKSGLPNDRFSAERPEGSISTLTIQRTEQRDSAMYRCASSLGTTSTDTQYFGPGTRLTVL.

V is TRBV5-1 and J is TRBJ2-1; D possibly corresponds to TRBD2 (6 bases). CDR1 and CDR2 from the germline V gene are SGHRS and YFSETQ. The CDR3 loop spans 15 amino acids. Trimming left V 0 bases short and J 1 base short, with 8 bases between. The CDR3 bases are TGCGCCAGCAGCTTGGACGGGACTTCCTACAATGAGCAGTTCTTC. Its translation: CASSLDGTSYNEQFF. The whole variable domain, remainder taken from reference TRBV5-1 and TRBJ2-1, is KAGVTQTPRYLIKTRGQQVTLSCSPISGHRSVSWYQQTPGQGLQFLFEYFSETQRNKGNFPGRFSGRQFSNSRSEMNVSTLELGDSALYLCASSLDGTSYNEQFFGPGTRLTVL.

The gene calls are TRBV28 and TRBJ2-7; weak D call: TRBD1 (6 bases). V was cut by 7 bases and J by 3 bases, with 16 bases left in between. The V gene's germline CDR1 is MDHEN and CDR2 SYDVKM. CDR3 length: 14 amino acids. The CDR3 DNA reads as TGTGCCAGCACCTTAGGGGGACGGCTCTACGAGCAGTACTTC. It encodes CASTLGGRLYEQYF.

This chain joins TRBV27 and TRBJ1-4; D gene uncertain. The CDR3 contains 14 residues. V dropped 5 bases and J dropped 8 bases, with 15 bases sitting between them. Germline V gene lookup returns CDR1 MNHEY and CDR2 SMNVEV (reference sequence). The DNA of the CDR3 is TGTGCCAGCAGTCTCCGGGGATTAGGGGAAAAACTGTTTTTT. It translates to CASSLRGLGEKLFF.

The CDR3 is CASSLVGQETQYF. The CDR3 coding sequence is TGTGCCAGCAGCTTAGTCGGGCAAGAGACCCAGTACTTC. The V call is TRBV7-2, the J call TRBJ2-5, with D unclear. V lost 1 base and J lost 2, with 5 bases in between. Germline lookup yields CDR1 SGHTA and CDR2 FQGNSA. The length of the CDR3 is 13 residues.

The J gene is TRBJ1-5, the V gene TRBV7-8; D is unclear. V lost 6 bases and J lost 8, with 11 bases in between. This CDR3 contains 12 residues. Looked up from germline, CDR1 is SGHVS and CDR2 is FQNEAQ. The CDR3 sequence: CASSYNKEPQHF. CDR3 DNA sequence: TGTGCCAGCAGTTATAACAAAGAGCCCCAGCATTTT.

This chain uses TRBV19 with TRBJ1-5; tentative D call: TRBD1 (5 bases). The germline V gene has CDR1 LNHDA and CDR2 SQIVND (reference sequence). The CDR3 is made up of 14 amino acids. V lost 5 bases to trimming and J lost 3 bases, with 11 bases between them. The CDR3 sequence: CASSLGANNQPQHF. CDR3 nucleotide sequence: TGTGCCAGTAGTCTAGGGGCAAACAATCAGCCCCAGCATTTT.

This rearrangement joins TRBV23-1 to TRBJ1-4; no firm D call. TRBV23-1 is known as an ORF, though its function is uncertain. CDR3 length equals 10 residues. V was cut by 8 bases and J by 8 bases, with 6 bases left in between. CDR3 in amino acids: CASVGEKLFF. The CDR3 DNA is TGCGCCAGCGTCGGGGAAAAACTGTTTTTT.

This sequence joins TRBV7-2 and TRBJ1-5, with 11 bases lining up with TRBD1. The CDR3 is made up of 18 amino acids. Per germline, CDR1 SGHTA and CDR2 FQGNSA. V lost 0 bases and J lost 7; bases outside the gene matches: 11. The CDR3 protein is CASSLAFRDRGKEQPQHF. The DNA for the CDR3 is TGTGCCAGCAGCTTAGCGTTTAGGGACAGGGGGAAAGAACAGCCCCAGCATTTT.